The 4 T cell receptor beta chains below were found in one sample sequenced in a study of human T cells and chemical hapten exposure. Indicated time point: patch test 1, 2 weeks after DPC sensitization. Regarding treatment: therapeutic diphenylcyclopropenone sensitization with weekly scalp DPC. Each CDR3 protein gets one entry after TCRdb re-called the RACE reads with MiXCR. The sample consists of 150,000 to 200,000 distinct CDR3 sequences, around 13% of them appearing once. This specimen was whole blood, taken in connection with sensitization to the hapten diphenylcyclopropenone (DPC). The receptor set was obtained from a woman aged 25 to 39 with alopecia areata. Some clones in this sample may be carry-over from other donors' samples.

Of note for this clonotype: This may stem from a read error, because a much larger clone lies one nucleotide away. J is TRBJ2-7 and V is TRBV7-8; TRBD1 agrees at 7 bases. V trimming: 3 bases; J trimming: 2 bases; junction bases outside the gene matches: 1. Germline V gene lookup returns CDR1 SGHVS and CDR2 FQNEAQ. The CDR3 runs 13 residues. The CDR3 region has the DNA TGTGCCAGCAGCTTCGACAGGGCCTACGAGCAGTACTTC. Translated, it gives CASSFDRAYEQYF.

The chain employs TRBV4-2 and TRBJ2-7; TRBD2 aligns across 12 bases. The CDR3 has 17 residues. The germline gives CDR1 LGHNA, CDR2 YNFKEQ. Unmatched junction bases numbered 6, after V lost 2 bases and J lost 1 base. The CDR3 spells CASSQRLAGAVSYEQYF. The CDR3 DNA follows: TGTGCCAGCAGCCAAAGACTAGCGGGAGCAGTTTCCTACGAGCAGTACTTC.

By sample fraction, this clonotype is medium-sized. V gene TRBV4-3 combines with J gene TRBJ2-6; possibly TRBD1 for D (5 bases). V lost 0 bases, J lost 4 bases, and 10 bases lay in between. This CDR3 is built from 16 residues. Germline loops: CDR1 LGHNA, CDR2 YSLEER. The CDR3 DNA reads TGCGCCAGCAGCCAAGATAGGGGCTCCGGGGCCAACGTCCTGACTTTC. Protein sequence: CASSQDRGSGANVLTF.

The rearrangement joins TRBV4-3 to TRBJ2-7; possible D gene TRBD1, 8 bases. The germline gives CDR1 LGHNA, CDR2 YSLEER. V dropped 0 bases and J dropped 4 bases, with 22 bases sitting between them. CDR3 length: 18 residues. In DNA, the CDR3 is TGCGCCAGCAGCCAAGATGAGCCGGGACAGGCGGGGGTATACGAGCAGTACTTC. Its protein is CASSQDEPGQAGVYEQYF.